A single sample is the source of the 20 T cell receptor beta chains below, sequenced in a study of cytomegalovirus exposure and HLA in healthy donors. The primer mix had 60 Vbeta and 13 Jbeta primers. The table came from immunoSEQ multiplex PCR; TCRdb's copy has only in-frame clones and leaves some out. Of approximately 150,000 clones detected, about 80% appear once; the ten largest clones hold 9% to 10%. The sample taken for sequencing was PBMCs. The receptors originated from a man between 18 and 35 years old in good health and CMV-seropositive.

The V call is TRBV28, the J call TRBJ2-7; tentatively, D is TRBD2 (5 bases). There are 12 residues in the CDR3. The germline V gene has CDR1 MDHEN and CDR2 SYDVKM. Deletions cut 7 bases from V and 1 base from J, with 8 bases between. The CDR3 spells CASNGESYEQYF. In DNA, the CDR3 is TGTGCCAGCAACGGGGAATCCTACGAGCAGTACTTC.

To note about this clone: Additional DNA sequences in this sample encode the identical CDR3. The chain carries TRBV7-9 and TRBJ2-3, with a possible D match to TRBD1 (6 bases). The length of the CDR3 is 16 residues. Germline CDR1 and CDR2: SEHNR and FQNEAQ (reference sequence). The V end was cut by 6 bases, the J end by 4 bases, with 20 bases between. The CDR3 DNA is TGTGCCAGCAGTCATACAGGGTTGGCTTTCGCAGATACGCAGTATTTT. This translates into CASSHTGLAFADTQYF.

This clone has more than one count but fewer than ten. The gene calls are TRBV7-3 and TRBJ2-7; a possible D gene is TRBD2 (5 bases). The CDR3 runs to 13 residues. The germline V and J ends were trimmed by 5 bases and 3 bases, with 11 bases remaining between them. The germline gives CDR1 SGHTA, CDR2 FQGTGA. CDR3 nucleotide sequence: TGTGCCAGCAGCCAAAATGAGGGCTACGAGCAGTACTTC. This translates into CASSQNEGYEQYF.

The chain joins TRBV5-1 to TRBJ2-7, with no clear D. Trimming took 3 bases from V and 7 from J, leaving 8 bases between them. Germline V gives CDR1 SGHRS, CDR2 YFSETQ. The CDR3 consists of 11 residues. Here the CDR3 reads CASSSLGEQYF. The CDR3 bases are TGCGCCAGCAGCTCCCTCGGGGAGCAGTACTTC.

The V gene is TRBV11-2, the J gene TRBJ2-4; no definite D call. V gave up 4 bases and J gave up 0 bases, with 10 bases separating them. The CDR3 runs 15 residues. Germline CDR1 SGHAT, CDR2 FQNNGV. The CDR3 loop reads CASSSPLLAKNIQYF. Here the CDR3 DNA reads TGTGCCAGCAGCTCCCCTCTCTTAGCCAAAAACATTCAGTACTTC.

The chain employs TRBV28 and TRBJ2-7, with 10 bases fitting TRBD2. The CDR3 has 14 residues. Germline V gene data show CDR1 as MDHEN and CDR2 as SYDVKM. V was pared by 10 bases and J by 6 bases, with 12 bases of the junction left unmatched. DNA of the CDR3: TGTGCCATAATGAAGAGCGGGAGGGCCCCCGAGCAGTACTTC. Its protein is CAIMKSGRAPEQYF.

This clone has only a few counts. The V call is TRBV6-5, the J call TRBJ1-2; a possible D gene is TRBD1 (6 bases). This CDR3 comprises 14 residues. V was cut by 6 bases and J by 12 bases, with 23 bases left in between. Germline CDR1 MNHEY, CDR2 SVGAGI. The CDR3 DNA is TGTGCCAGCAGGGCAGGCAGGGGAGGGTCGCGGGACACCTTC. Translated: CASRAGRGGSRDTF.

The CDR3 spells CAWSFSGEQYF. CDR3 sequence (DNA): TGTGCCTGGAGTTTCTCAGGGGAGCAGTACTTC. This chain joins TRBV30 and TRBJ2-7; tentatively, D is TRBD1 (5 bases). CDR1 and CDR2 (germline): GTSNPN, SVGIG (reference sequence). V was shortened by 2 bases and J by 7 bases, with 9 bases between the two germline ends. This CDR3 region has 11 residues.

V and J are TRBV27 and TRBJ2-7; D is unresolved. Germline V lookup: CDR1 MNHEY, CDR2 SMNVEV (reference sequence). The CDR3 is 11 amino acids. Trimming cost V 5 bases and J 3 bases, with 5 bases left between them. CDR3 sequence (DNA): TGTGCCAGCAGTAGCAACTACGAGCAGTACTTC. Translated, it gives CASSSNYEQYF.

The CDR3 coding sequence is TGCAGCGTTGAATCGGGGGGCTCGGATGAAGCTTTCTTT. It codes for CSVESGGSDEAFF. The gene calls are TRBV29-1 and TRBJ1-1, with D perhaps matching TRBD1 (6 bases). This CDR3 comprises 13 residues. Germline V lookup: CDR1 SQVTM, CDR2 ANQGSEA. V lost 2 bases and J 7 bases, leaving 14 bases between the germline ends.

The CDR3 protein is CASSPGTKSNQPQHF. The CDR3 DNA sequence: TGTGCCAGCAGCCCCGGGACAAAGAGCAATCAGCCCCAGCATTTT. V and J are TRBV2 and TRBJ1-5; D is perhaps TRBD1 (6 bases). Trimming left V 6 bases short and J 1 base short, with 13 bases between. The CDR3 runs 15 residues. Germline loops: CDR1 SNHLY, CDR2 FYNNEI.

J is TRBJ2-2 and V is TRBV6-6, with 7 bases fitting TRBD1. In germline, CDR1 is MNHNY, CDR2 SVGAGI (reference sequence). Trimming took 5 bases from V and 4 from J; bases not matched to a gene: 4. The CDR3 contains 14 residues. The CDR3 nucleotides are TGTGCCAGCAGTAACAGGGGCCGCACCGGGGAGCTGTTTTTT. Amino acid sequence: CASSNRGRTGELFF.

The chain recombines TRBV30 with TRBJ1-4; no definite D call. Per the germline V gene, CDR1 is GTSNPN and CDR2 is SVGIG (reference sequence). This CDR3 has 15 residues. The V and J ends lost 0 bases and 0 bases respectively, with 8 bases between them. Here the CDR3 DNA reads TGTGCCTGGAGTGTGGGTGCGGCAACTAATGAAAAACTGTTTTTT. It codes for CAWSVGAATNEKLFF.

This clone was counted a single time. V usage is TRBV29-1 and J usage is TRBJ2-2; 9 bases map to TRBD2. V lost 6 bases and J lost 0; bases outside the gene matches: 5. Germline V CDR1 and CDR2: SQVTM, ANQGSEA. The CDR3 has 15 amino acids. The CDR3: CSVKTSGPNTGELFF. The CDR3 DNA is TGCAGCGTAAAGACTAGCGGACCGAACACCGGGGAGCTGTTTTTT.

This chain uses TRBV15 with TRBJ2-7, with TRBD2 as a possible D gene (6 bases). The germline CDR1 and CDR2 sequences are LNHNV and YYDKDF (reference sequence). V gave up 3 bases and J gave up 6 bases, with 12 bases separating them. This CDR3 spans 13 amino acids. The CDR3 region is CATSRGGRPEQYF. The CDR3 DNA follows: TGTGCCACCAGCAGGGGGGGACGGCCCGAGCAGTACTTC. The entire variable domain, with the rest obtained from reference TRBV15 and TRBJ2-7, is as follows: DAMVIQNPRYQVTQFGKPVTLSCSQTLNHNVMYWYQQKSSQAPKLLFHYYDKDFNNEADTPDNFQSRRPNTSFCFLDIRSPGLGDTAMYLCATSRGGRPEQYFGPGTRLTVT.

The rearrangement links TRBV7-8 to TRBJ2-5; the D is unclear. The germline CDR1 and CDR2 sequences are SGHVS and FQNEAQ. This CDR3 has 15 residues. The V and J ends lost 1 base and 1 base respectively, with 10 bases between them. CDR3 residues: CASSLERLSQETQYF. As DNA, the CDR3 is TGTGCCAGCAGCTTAGAGAGACTCTCCCAAGAGACCCAGTACTTC.

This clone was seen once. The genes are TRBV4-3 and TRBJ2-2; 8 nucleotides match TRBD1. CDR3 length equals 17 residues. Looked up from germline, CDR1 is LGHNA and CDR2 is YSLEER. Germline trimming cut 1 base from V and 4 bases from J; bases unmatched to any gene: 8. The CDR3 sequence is CASSQATWTGPTGELFF. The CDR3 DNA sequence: TGCGCCAGCAGCCAAGCTACCTGGACAGGGCCCACCGGGGAGCTGTTTTTT.

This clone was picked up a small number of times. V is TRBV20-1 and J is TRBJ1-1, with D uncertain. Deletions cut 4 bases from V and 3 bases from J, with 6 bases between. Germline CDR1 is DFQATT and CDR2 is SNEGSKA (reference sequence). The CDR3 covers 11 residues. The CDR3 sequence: CSAIIDTEAFF. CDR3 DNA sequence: TGCAGTGCTATTATAGACACTGAAGCTTTCTTT.

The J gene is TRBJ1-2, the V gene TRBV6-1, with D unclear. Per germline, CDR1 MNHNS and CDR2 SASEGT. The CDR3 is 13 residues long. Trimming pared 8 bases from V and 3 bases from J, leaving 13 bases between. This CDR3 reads CASSGAVYYGYTF. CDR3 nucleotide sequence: TGTGCCAGCTCCGGTGCCGTCTACTATGGCTACACCTTC.

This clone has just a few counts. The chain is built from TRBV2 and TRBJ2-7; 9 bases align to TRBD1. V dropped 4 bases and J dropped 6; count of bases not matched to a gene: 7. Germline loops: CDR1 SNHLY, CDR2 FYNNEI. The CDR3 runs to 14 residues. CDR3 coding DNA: TGTGCCAGCAGTGGGCGGGACAGGGAAGGCGAGCAGTACTTC. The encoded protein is CASSGRDREGEQYF. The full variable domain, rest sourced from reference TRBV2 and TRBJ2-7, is EPEVTQTPSHQVTQMGQEVILRCVPISNHLYFYWYRQILGQKVEFLVSFYNNEISEKSEIFDDQFSVERPDGSNFTLKIRSTKLEDSAMYFCASSGRDREGEQYFGPGTRLTVT.